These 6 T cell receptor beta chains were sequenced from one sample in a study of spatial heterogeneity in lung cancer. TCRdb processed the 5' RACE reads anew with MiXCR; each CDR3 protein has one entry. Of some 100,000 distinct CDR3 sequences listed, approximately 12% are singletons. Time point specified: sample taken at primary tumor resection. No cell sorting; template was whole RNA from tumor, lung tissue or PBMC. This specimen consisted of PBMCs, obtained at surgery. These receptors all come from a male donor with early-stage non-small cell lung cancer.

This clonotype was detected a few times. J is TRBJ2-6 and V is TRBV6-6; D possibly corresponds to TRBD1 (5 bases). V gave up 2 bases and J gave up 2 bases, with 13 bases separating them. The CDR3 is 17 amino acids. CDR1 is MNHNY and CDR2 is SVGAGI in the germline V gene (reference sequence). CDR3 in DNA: TGTGCCAGCAGTTACGCGGCCAGGGCGACTGGGGCCAACGTCCTGACTTTC. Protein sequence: CASSYAARATGANVLTF.

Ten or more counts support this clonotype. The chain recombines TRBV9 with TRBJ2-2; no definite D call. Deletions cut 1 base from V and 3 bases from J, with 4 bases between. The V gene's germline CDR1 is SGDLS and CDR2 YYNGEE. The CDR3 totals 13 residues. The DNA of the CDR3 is TGTGCCAGCAGCGTACAGTACACCGGGGAGCTGTTTTTT. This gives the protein CASSVQYTGELFF.

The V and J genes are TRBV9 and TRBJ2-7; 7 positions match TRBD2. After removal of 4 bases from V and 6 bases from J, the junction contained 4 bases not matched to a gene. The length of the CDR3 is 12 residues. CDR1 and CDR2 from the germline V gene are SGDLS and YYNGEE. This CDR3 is CASSSGEGEQYF. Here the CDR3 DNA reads TGTGCCAGCAGCTCCGGGGAGGGCGAGCAGTACTTC.

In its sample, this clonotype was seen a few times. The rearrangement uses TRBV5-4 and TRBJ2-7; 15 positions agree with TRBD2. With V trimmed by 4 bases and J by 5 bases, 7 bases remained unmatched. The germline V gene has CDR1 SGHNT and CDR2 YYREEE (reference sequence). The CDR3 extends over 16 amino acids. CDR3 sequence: CASSTGLAGGPNEQYF. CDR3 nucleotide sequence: TGTGCCAGCAGCACCGGACTAGCGGGGGGGCCGAACGAGCAGTACTTC.

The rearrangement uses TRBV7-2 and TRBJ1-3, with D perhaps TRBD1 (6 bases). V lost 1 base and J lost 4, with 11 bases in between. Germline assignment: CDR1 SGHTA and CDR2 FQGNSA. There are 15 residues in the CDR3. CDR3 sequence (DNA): TGTGCCAGCAGCTTAGTCAGGGGAGACGGAAACACCATATATTTT. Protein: CASSLVRGDGNTIYF.

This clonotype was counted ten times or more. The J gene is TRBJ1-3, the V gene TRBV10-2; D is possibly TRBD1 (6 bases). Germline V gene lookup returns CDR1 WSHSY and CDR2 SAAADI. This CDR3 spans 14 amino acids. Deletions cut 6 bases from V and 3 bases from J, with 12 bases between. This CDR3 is CASSEQGIGNTIYF. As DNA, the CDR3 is TGCGCCAGCAGCGAACAGGGAATTGGAAACACCATATATTTT.